This TCR beta chain was sequenced during a study of blood T cell repertoires in COVID-19. CDR3 length: 19 residues. Per the germline V gene, CDR1 is LNHDA and CDR2 is SQIVND (reference sequence). The V and J ends lost 5 bases and 4 bases, in that order; junction bases with no gene match: 17. TCRdb's copy holds only in-frame clones and misses some; the assay was immunoSEQ multiplex PCR. The sample consists of approximately 260,000 clones, around 85% of them appearing once. The chain joins TRBV19 to TRBJ2-3; 11 bases line up with TRBD2. The receptor was derived from a woman between 65 and 79 years old with acute or convalescent COVID-19. Sequenced material: peripheral blood. The CDR3 nucleotides read TGTGCCAGTAGTGGCTGGGCACCTACTAGCGGGAGCTACCCAGATACGCAGTATTTT. This translates into CASSGWAPTSGSYPDTQYF.